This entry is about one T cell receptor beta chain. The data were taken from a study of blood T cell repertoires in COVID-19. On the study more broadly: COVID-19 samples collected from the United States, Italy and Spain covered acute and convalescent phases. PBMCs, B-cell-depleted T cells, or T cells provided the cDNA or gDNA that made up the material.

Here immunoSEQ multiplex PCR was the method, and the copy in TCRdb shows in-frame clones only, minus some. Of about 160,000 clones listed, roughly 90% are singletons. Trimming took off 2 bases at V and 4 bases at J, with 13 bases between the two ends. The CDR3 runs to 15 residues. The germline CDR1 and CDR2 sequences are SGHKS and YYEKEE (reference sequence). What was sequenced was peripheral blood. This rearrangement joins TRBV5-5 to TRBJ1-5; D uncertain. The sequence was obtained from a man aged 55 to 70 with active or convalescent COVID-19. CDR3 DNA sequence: TGTGCCAGCAGCTTAGAGACACCCACGAATCAGCCCCAGCATTTT. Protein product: CASSLETPTNQPQHF.